This TCR beta chain was captured by sequencing in a study of blood T cell repertoires in COVID-19. Generated by immunoSEQ multiplex PCR, the TCRdb table keeps only in-frame clones and is missing some. The sample lists over 60,000 clones, approximately 86% occurring once. This sequence originates from a man in his 70s with acute or convalescent COVID-19. The specimen sequenced was peripheral blood.

The CDR3 sequence: CASSGLGGTQYF. The CDR3 region has the DNA TGTGCCAGCAGTGGCCTCGGCGGTACGCAGTATTTT. The chain recombines TRBV6-4 with TRBJ2-3; no definite D call. Between the trimmed V and J ends, which lost 4 bases and 8 bases, there was a span of 10 bases. Germline-derived CDR1 and CDR2 are MRHNA and SNTAGT. The CDR3 consists of 12 residues.